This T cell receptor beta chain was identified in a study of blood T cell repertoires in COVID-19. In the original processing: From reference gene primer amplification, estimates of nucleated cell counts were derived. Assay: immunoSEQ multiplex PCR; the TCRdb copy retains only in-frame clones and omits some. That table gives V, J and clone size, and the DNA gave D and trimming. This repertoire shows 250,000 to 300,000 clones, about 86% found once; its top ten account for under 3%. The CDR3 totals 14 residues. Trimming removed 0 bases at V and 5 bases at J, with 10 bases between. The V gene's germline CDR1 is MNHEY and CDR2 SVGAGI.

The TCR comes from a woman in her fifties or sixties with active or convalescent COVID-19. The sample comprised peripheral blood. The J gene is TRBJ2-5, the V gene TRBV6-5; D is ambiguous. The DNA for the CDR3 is TGTGCCAGCAGTTACTCAGCTGTAACGGAGACCCAGTACTTC. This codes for CASSYSAVTETQYF.